Below, 8 T cell receptor beta chains from the same sample are listed, as sequenced in a study of T cell responses to AZD1222 COVID-19 vaccine. TCRdb keeps only in-frame clones here, not all; method: immunoSEQ multiplex PCR. The sample includes about 150,000 clones, about nine tenths seen only once; the top ten take less than 1.6%. The source was peripheral blood, collected on day 0 of AZD1222 vaccination. The receptors originated from an adult in good health.

The J gene is TRBJ2-7, the V gene TRBV6-1, with a tentative D call TRBD2 (6 bases). Trimming took off 1 base at V and 3 bases at J, with 13 bases between the two ends. Germline V gene sequence: CDR1 MNHNS, CDR2 SASEGT. The CDR3 sequence is 15 residues long. The CDR3 nucleotides read TGTGCCAGCAGTGAAGTAACCGGGGGAATCTACGAGCAGTACTTC. Amino acids: CASSEVTGGIYEQYF.

This rearrangement joins TRBV3-1 (or the pseudogene TRBV3-2) to TRBJ1-1; a weak D match, TRBD1 (5 bases). Germline lookup yields CDR1 LGHDT and CDR2 YNNKEL (reference sequence). Trimming took 4 bases from V and 4 from J, leaving 10 bases between them. The CDR3 sequence is 13 residues long. CDR3 protein: CASSPRGGTEAFF. In DNA form, the CDR3 reads TGTGCCAGCAGCCCTAGGGGCGGCACTGAAGCTTTCTTT.

The J gene is TRBJ2-2, the V gene TRBV11-2, with 8 bases identical to TRBD2. Trimming at V came to 5 bases and at J to 6 bases, leaving 11 bases not matched to a gene. CDR3 length: 16 residues. The V gene's germline CDR1 is SGHAT and CDR2 FQNNGV. DNA for the CDR3: TGTGCCAGCAGCCCTGGGGTAGGACTAGCTCCCGGGGAGCTGTTTTTT. Amino acid sequence: CASSPGVGLAPGELFF.

V is TRBV3-1 (or the pseudogene TRBV3-2) and J is TRBJ2-7, with D perhaps TRBD1 (6 bases). The germline CDR1 and CDR2 sequences are LGHDT and YNNKEL (reference sequence). V was pared by 4 bases and J by 4 bases, with 26 bases between. The CDR3 runs to 18 residues. Written as DNA, the CDR3 is TGTGCCAGCAGCCCCCGTGGGCATGGACAGCAGGTTCCATACGAGCAGTACTTC. It yields the protein CASSPRGHGQQVPYEQYF.

The J gene is TRBJ2-2, the V gene TRBV6-5; TRBD1 matches at 8 bases. The germline V gene encodes CDR1 MNHEY and CDR2 SVGAGI. The J segment lost 0 bases and the V segment lost 6 bases, leaving 3 bases of the junction unmatched. This CDR3 has 15 residues. For the CDR3, the DNA is TGTGCCAGCAGGCCGGGACAGGCGAACACCGGGGAGCTGTTTTTT. Translating it yields CASRPGQANTGELFF.

The V and J genes are TRBV5-1 and TRBJ1-6; tentative D call: TRBD1 (5 bases). Trimming left V 1 base short and J 6 bases short, with 14 bases between. CDR1 and CDR2 (germline): SGHRS, YFSETQ. The CDR3 covers 16 residues. In DNA, the CDR3 is TGCGCCAGCAGCTTGTCGGGACCAGAGGGTAATTCACCCCTCCACTTT. Its protein product is CASSLSGPEGNSPLHF. Drawing the rest from reference TRBV5-1 and TRBJ1-6, the complete variable domain is KAGVTQTPRYLIKTRGQQVTLSCSPISGHRSVSWYQQTPGQGLQFLFEYFSETQRNKGNFPGRFSGRQFSNSRSEMNVSTLELGDSALYLCASSLSGPEGNSPLHFGNGTRLTVT.

A single count supports this clone. The chain combines TRBV6-4 with TRBJ2-2, with a possible D match to TRBD1 (5 bases). The ends were cut back, 6 bases at V and 3 bases at J, with 14 bases in the middle. CDR1 MRHNA and CDR2 SNTAGT come from the germline V gene. The CDR3 runs 15 residues. In DNA, the CDR3 is TGTGCCAGCAGACCCCAGGGATTCGACACCGGGGAGCTGTTTTTT. Translated: CASRPQGFDTGELFF.

The chain has TRBV27 and TRBJ1-6; 10 nucleotides align to TRBD1. Germline CDR1 reads MNHEY; CDR2 reads SMNVEV (reference sequence). J gave up 9 bases and V 1 base, and 9 bases lay outside the gene matches. The length of the CDR3 is 17 residues. CDR3 in amino acids: CASSLWGDRGFGSPLHF. The CDR3 DNA reads TGTGCCAGCAGTTTATGGGGGGACAGGGGCTTTGGTTCACCCCTCCACTTT.